The clone carrying this T cell receptor (beta chain) was seen more than once but under ten times. Sample time point: newly diagnosed GD, antithyroid drugs for less than 3 months. PBMC RNA served as the TCR library source. This sample stems from a study of regulatory T cells in long-lasting Graves disease. V lost 5 bases to trimming and J lost 1 base, with 24 bases between them. CDR1 is SGHTA and CDR2 is FQGNSA in the germline V gene. The CDR3 totals 19 residues. TCR beta libraries were built with iRepertoire HTBI primers and Arm-PCR of CDR3 regions. One entry per CDR3 protein, called by TCRdb with MiXCR from the multiplex PCR reads. The top ten clones hold approximately 15% of a sample with 240,000 or so distinct CDR3 sequences, just over 20% of them seen once.

The sequencing used peripheral blood mononuclear cells (PBMCs), collected at new diagnosis, from a patient treated with antithyroid drugs. The chain joins TRBV7-2 to TRBJ2-1; possible D gene TRBD2, 5 bases. The receptor was derived from a female donor with Graves disease. For the CDR3, the DNA is TGTGCCAGCAGCGGAAGGACTTATGACATATCTGTATCCTACAATGAGCAGTTCTTC. This codes for CASSGRTYDISVSYNEQFF.